This is a list of T cell receptor beta chains from one sample in a study of shared clonotypes between healthy human individuals. Clones were read by immunoSEQ multiplex PCR, and TCRdb kept only the in-frame ones, dropping some. The data contain 2 million to 2.5 million clones, more than 90% of them seen just once; the ten biggest clones take up around 0.13%. The sample consisted of naive CD4+ T cells sorted from blood. These TCRs come from a man younger than 35 in good health. Each CDR3 is given with its conserved first and last residue. The D gene is left open where the match is weak. The size of a clone is reported for some rows only, either as once, few or many, or as a class for expanded clones.

clone_size j_call v_call d_call cdr3_aa cdr3_nt
NA TRBJ1-6 TRBV6-5 NA CASSYLGADNSPLHF TGTGCCAGCAGTTATTTGGGGGCGGATAATTCACCCCTCCACTTT
NA TRBJ2-1 TRBV10-3 TRBD2 CAISESGGSSYNEQFF TGTGCCATCAGTGAGTCCGGCGGGAGCTCCTACAATGAGCAGTTCTTC
NA TRBJ2-7 TRBV7-7 NA CALEGAQGYEQYF TGTGCCCTGGAAGGGGCGCAAGGGTACGAGCAGTACTTC
NA TRBJ1-4 TRBV28 NA CASSNGFGREKLFF TGTGCCAGCAGTAACGGATTCGGTCGTGAAAAACTGTTTTTT
NA TRBJ1-1 TRBV11-2 NA CASSLVRGVGTEAFF TGTGCCAGCAGCTTAGTTCGGGGGGTAGGAACTGAAGCTTTCTTT
NA TRBJ2-1 TRBV5-1 TRBD2 CASSLEAGVYNEQFF TGCGCCAGCAGCTTGGAAGCGGGAGTGTACAATGAGCAGTTCTTC
NA TRBJ1-2 TRBV28 NA CASSLTTEALYGYTF TGTGCCAGCAGTTTAACGACTGAGGCCCTCTATGGCTACACCTTC
NA TRBJ2-7 TRBV2 NA CASSVLGSASSYEQYF TGTGCCAGCAGTGTTCTGGGTAGCGCTAGCTCCTACGAGCAGTACTTC
once TRBJ2-5 TRBV29-1 NA CSVRETDVETQYF TGCAGCGTTCGGGAGACAGACGTGGAGACCCAGTACTTC
NA TRBJ2-3 TRBV6-5 TRBD2 CASSYGLAGADTQYF TGTGCCAGCAGTTATGGACTAGCGGGGGCAGATACGCAGTATTTT
NA TRBJ1-6 TRBV18 TRBD1 CASSPGTDNSPLHF TGTGCCAGCTCACCAGGGACAGATAATTCACCCCTCCACTTT
NA TRBJ2-7 TRBV6-1 TRBD2 CASKRAGGAYEQYF TGTGCCAGCAAGCGAGCGGGAGGGGCCTACGAGCAGTACTTC
NA TRBJ2-1 TRBV19 NA CASSPQFGTPYNEQFF TGTGCCAGTAGTCCGCAGTTCGGGACACCCTACAATGAGCAGTTCTTC
NA TRBJ1-1 TRBV30 NA CAWSVYGNTEAFF TGTGCCTGGAGTGTCTACGGGAACACTGAAGCTTTCTTT
NA TRBJ2-7 TRBV10-3 NA CASSYGPVATYEQYF TGTGCCAGCAGTTATGGGCCGGTAGCAACCTACGAGCAGTACTTC
NA TRBJ1-2 TRBV11-2 NA CASSLEGQGFMGGYTF TGTGCCAGCAGCTTAGAGGGCCAGGGGTTTATGGGGGGCTACACCTTC
NA TRBJ2-2 TRBV10-3 NA CAISPDKAINTGELFF TGTGCCATCAGCCCGGACAAGGCTATAAACACCGGGGAGCTGTTTTTT
NA TRBJ2-5 TRBV7-9 NA CASSLASPGGETQYF TGTGCCAGCAGCTTAGCTTCTCCCGGGGGAGAGACCCAGTACTTC
NA TRBJ2-1 TRBV4-3 NA CASSPSGAGNNEQFF TGCGCCAGCAGCCCATCAGGCGCGGGGAACAATGAGCAGTTCTTC
NA TRBJ2-3 TRBV5-1 TRBD2 CASSTSSGGDTDTQYF TGCGCCAGCAGCACCTCTAGCGGGGGGGACACAGATACGCAGTATTTT
NA TRBJ2-1 TRBV7-2 TRBD2 CASSLSGGVYNEQFF TGTGCCAGCAGCCTTAGCGGGGGCGTTTACAATGAGCAGTTCTTC
NA TRBJ1-1 TRBV28 NA CASSLTGEAFF TGTGCCAGCAGTTTAACGGGTGAAGCTTTCTTT
NA TRBJ1-2 TRBV5-5 TRBD1 CASSLAEGQGVSYTF TGTGCCAGCAGCTTGGCCGAGGGACAGGGGGTGAGCTACACCTTC
NA TRBJ2-7 TRBV10-2 TRBD1 CASSVAGGYEQYF TGCGCCAGCAGTGTGGCAGGGGGATACGAGCAGTACTTC
NA TRBJ2-5 TRBV12-5 NA CASGLVSKGKETQYF TGTGCTAGTGGTTTGGTAAGTAAAGGGAAAGAGACCCAGTACTTC
NA TRBJ2-7 TRBV19 NA CASSIGQGTYEQYF TGTGCCAGTAGTATAGGTCAGGGTACCTACGAGCAGTACTTC
NA TRBJ1-5 TRBV4-3 NA CASSQEWSVSQPQHF TGCGCCAGCAGCCAAGAGTGGTCAGTTAGTCAGCCCCAGCATTTT
NA TRBJ2-1 TRBV5-4 NA CASSLTGTYNEQFF TGTGCCAGCAGCTTGACAGGGACCTACAATGAGCAGTTCTTC
NA TRBJ2-1 TRBV7-2 TRBD2 CASSLSSGLAQGLFF TGTGCCAGCAGCTTAAGTTCGGGACTAGCGCAGGGGCTGTTCTTC
NA TRBJ1-5 TRBV5-1 NA CASSPGVNQPQHF TGCGCCAGCAGCCCGGGGGTGAATCAGCCCCAGCATTTT
NA TRBJ2-6 TRBV19 NA CASRGSGANVLTF TGTGCCAGTAGGGGCTCTGGGGCCAACGTCCTGACTTTC
NA TRBJ1-3 TRBV13 NA CASSSGRFNGNTIYF TGTGCCAGCAGCTCGGGACGGTTCAACGGAAACACCATATATTTT
NA TRBJ2-7 TRBV6-1 TRBD2 CASSEASGRAIYEQYF TGTGCCAGCAGTGAAGCTAGCGGGAGGGCGATTTACGAGCAGTACTTC
NA TRBJ1-3 TRBV5-1 NA CASGQPGNTIYF TGCGCCAGCGGACAACCTGGAAACACCATATATTTT
NA TRBJ2-7 TRBV5-1 TRBD2 CASSSQGLAGGYEQYF TGCGCCAGCAGCAGTCAGGGGCTAGCGGGAGGGTACGAGCAGTACTTC
NA TRBJ2-1 TRBV5-1 TRBD2 CASSLVPPLAGGKNEQFF TGCGCCAGCAGCTTAGTTCCCCCACTAGCGGGGGGGAAGAATGAGCAGTTCTTC
NA TRBJ2-4 TRBV9 TRBD2 CASSVGLRETKNIQYF TGTGCCAGCAGCGTAGGGTTGCGGGAGACCAAAAACATTCAGTACTTC
NA TRBJ2-7 TRBV2 NA CASSVARYEQYF TGTGCCAGCAGTGTGGCACGTTACGAGCAGTACTTC
NA TRBJ1-1 TRBV19 NA CASSIVTTWQNTEAFF TGTGCCAGTAGTATAGTGACAACGTGGCAGAACACTGAAGCTTTCTTT
once TRBJ1-1 TRBV30 TRBD1 CAWSTGTGVTEAFF TGTGCCTGGAGTACCGGGACAGGGGTCACTGAAGCTTTCTTT
NA TRBJ1-5 TRBV6-1 NA CASSEVKGGGQPQHF TGTGCCAGCAGTGAAGTAAAGGGGGGAGGGCAGCCCCAGCATTTT